This T cell receptor beta chain was documented in a study of cytomegalovirus exposure and HLA in healthy donors. Study context: Sequencing of 150 million to 200 million T cells in an earlier analysis found around 120 million unique TCR beta sequences.

The CDR3 covers 14 residues. The trim removed 2 bases at V and 7 bases at J, leaving 6 bases unmatched. CDR1 and CDR2 from the germline V gene are SGHRS and YFSETQ. Comments on this clone: Its antigen remains unidentified.

Overall study results and limits: In vitro data verified a few CMV-associated chains as specific for CMV antigens. Some segments of the V type, notably TRBV6-2 and TRBV6-3, were excluded as indistinguishable.

Vbeta (60) and Jbeta (13) primers were used in the PCR. As handled by the study authors: There were tens of millions of unique TCR beta chains by a later count, and around 10 million of them were shared. Clones were sequenced by immunoSEQ multiplex PCR, and TCRdb holds only the in-frame ones, with some missing. D and trimming come from the DNA, and the V and J calls and clone size come from that table. The listing contains about 170,000 clones. The sequencing sample was made of PBMCs. The source of this sequence is a woman in her fifties or sixties in good health and CMV-seronegative. V gene TRBV5-1 combines with J gene TRBJ2-1, with 7 positions matching TRBD2. The CDR3 DNA sequence: TGCGCCAGCAGCTTCGGGGGGAGGGGAAATGAGCAGTTCTTC. Its translation is CASSFGGRGNEQFF. The full variable domain, with the rest looked up from reference TRBV5-1 and TRBJ2-1, is KAGVTQTPRYLIKTRGQQVTLSCSPISGHRSVSWYQQTPGQGLQFLFEYFSETQRNKGNFPGRFSGRQFSNSRSEMNVSTLELGDSALYLCASSFGGRGNEQFFGPGTRLTVL.